This entry concerns a single TCR beta chain. Its antigen is undetermined. Donors were ostensibly healthy at sampling, although undocumented immune exposures were probable. The CDR3 has 14 amino acids. V lost 4 bases, J lost 7 bases, and 12 bases lay in between. From germline, CDR1 is SGHRS and CDR2 YFSETQ. The sample originates from a study of cytomegalovirus exposure and HLA in healthy donors. General study findings and limits: Cytomegalovirus association was assigned to about 150 TCR beta chains.

This PCR relied on a set of 60 Vbeta primers and 13 Jbeta primers. This table comes from immunoSEQ multiplex PCR, and its TCRdb copy is limited to in-frame clones, with some not included. The table shows about 140,000 clones, with about three quarters occurring only once. The sequence derives from a man in his forties in good health and CMV-seronegative. The chain has TRBV5-1 and TRBJ1-6; D is undetermined. Input material: PBMCs. The CDR3 sequence: CASSLQDNNSPLHF. The CDR3 DNA follows: TGCGCCAGCAGCCTGCAGGATAACAATTCACCCCTCCACTTT.